The present T cell receptor beta chain was sequenced within a study of blood T cell repertoires in COVID-19. Study at large: From T cells, B-cell-depleted T cells, or PBMCs came the material, which was cDNA or gDNA.

This clone was seen a few times. Original processing notes: The authors estimated nucleated cell counts from reference gene primer amplification. Using immunoSEQ multiplex PCR, the repertoire was profiled, and TCRdb retains in-frame clones only, with some absent. V and J calls and clone size are as listed in that table; D and trimming were resolved from the DNA. The repertoire includes about 300,000 clones, about nine tenths of them detected once, and 1.5% to 2% sits in the top ten. CDR1 and CDR2 (germline): SNHLY, FYNNEI. After removal of 10 bases from V and 3 bases from J, the junction contained 6 bases not matched to a gene. This CDR3 has 12 residues.

This chain links TRBV2 with TRBJ2-7; TRBD1 matches at 7 bases. The TCR originated in a woman younger than 45 with COVID-19, enrolled during active disease. Sequenced material: peripheral blood. This CDR3 is CATEGQDYEQYF. The CDR3 region has the DNA TGTGCCACCGAAGGACAGGACTACGAGCAGTACTTC.